This record looks at one TCR beta chain sequence and its context. The sample is drawn from a study of blood T cell repertoires in COVID-19. In the original processing: Researchers report that nucleated cell counts were estimated from reference gene primer amplification. Sequencing was performed with immunoSEQ multiplex PCR; in TCRdb, only in-frame clones are kept and a portion is missing. The V and J calls and clone size are taken from that table; D and trimming were inferred from the DNA. The data show about 58,000 clones, around 79% seen once. The length of the CDR3 is 13 residues. Germline V gene sequence: CDR1 SGHRS, CDR2 YFSETQ. V dropped 0 bases and J dropped 5 bases, with 8 bases sitting between them.

The chain employs TRBV5-1 and TRBJ2-5; D remains unclear. The sequenced sample was peripheral blood. The TCR sequence derives from a human donor in a cohort sampled during active COVID-19. CDR3 coding DNA: TGCGCCAGCAGCTTGGACTATCCCGAGACCCAGTACTTC. It specifies CASSLDYPETQYF.